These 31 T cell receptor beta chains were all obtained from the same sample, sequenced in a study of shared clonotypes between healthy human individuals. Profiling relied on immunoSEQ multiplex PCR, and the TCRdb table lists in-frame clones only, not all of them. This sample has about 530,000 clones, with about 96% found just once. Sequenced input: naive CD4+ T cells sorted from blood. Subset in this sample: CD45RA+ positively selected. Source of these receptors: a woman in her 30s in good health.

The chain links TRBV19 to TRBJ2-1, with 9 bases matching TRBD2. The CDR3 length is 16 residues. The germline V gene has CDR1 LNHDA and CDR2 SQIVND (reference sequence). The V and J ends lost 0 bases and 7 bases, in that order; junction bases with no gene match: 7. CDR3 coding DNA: TGTGCCAGTAGTATAGACGCGGGAGGGCCGAGGAATGAGCAGTTCTTC. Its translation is CASSIDAGGPRNEQFF.

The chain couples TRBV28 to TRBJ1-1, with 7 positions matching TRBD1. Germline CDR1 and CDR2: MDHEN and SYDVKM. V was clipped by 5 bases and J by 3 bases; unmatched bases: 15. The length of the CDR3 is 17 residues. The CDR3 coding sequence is TGTGCCAGCAGTCAACCAGGGCAGGGGGGTACCTACACTGAAGCTTTCTTT. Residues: CASSQPGQGGTYTEAFF.

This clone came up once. CDR3 region: CASSYYRGSFGNEQFF. CDR3 coding DNA: TGTGCCAGCAGTTACTACAGGGGCTCCTTCGGCAATGAGCAGTTCTTC. This chain joins TRBV27 and TRBJ2-1; 7 positions match TRBD1. CDR3 length: 16 amino acids. V gave up 4 bases and J gave up 6 bases; unmatched junction bases: 12. Germline-derived CDR1 and CDR2 are MNHEY and SMNVEV (reference sequence).

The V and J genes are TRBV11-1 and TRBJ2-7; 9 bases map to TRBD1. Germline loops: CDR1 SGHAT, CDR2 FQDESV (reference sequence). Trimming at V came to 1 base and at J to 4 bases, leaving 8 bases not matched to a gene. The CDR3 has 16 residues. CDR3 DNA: TGTGCCAGCAGCTTAGATCCGGGGACAGGGCAATACGAGCAGTACTTC. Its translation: CASSLDPGTGQYEQYF.

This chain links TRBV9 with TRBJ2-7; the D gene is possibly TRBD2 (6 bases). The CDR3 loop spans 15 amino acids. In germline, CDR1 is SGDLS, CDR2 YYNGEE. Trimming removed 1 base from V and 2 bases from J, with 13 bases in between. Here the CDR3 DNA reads TGTGCCAGCAGCGTACTCGGGACTTCGGCCTACGAGCAGTACTTC. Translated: CASSVLGTSAYEQYF.

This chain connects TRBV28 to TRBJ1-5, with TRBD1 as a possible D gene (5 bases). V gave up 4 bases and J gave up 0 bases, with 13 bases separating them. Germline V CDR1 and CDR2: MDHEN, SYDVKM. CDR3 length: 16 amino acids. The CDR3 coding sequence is TGTGCCAGCAGTTGGGAGGGACTGCTTAGCAATCAGCCCCAGCATTTT. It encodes CASSWEGLLSNQPQHF.

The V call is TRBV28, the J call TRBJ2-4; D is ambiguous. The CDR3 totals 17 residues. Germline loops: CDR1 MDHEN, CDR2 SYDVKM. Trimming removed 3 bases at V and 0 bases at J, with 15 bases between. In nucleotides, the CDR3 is TGTGCCAGCAGTTTCAGCTGGGCAGACCTAGCCAAAAACATTCAGTACTTC. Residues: CASSFSWADLAKNIQYF.

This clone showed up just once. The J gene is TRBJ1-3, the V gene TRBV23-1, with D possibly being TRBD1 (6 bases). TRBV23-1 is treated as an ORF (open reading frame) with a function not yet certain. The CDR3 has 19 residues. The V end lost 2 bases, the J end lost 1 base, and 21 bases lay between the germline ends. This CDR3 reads CASSQQPPEGGASGNTIYF. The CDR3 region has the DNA TGCGCCAGCAGTCAACAACCTCCCGAGGGGGGGGCATCTGGAAACACCATATATTTT.

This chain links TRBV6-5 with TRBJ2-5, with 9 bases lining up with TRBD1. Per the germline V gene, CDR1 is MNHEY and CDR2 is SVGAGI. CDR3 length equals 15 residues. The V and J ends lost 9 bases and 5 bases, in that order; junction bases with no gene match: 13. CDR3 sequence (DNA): TGTGCCAGTTCTGGTGGGACAGGGTTAAGGGAGACCCAGTACTTC. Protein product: CASSGGTGLRETQYF.

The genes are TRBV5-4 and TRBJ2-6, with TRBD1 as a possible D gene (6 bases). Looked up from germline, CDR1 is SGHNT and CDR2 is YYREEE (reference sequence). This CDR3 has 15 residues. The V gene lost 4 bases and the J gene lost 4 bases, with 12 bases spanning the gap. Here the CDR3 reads CASSSTGSGANVLTF. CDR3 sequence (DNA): TGTGCCAGCAGCAGCACAGGGTCCGGGGCCAACGTCCTGACTTTC. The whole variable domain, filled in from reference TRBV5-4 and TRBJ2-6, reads ETGVTQSPTHLIKTRGQQVTLRCSSQSGHNTVSWYQQALGQGPQFIFQYYREEENGRGNFPPRFSGLQFPNYSSELNVNALELDDSALYLCASSSTGSGANVLTFGAGSRLTVL.

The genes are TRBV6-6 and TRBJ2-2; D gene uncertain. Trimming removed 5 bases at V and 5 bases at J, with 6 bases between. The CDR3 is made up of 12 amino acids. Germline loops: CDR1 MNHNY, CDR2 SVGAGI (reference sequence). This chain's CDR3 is CASSTETGELFF. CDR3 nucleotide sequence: TGTGCCAGCAGTACAGAGACCGGGGAGCTGTTTTTT.

DNA of the CDR3: TGTGCCAGCAGCCTGGACCATTCTAATGAGCAGTTCTTC. Translating gives CASSLDHSNEQFF. The chain links TRBV7-2 to TRBJ2-1; D call uncertain. CDR1 and CDR2 (germline): SGHTA, FQGNSA. The CDR3 totals 13 residues. Trimming removed 5 bases at V and 7 bases at J, with 12 bases between.

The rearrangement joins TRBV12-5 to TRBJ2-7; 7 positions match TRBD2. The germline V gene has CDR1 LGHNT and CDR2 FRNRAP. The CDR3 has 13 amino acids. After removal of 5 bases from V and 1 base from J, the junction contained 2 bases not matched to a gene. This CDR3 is CASGPSGSYEQYF. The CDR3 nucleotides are TGTGCTAGTGGTCCTAGCGGTTCCTACGAGCAGTACTTC.

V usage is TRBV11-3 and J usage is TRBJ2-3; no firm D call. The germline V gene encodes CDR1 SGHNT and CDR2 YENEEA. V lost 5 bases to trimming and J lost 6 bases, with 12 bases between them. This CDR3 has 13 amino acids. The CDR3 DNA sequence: TGTGCCAGCAGCCTCCCAGCAAGTGATACGCAGTATTTT. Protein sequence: CASSLPASDTQYF.

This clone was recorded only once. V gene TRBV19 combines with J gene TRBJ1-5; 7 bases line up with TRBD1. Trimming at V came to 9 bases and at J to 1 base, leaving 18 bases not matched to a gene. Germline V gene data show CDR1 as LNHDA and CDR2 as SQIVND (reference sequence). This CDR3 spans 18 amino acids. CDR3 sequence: CASHRAQGGERSNQPQHF. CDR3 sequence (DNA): TGTGCCAGCCACCGCGCTCAGGGGGGGGAAAGAAGCAATCAGCCCCAGCATTTT. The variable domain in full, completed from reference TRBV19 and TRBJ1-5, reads DGGITQSPKYLFRKEGQNVTLSCEQNLNHDAMYWYRQDPGQGLRLIYYSQIVNDFQKGDIAEGYSVSREKKESFPLTVTSAQKNPTAFYLCASHRAQGGERSNQPQHFGDGTRLSIL.

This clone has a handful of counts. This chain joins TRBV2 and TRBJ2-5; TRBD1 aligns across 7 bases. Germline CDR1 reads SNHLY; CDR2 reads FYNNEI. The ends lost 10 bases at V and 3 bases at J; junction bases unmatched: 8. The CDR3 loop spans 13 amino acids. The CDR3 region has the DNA TGTGCCACCTCTGGGACAGCAAAAGAGACCCAGTACTTC. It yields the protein CATSGTAKETQYF.

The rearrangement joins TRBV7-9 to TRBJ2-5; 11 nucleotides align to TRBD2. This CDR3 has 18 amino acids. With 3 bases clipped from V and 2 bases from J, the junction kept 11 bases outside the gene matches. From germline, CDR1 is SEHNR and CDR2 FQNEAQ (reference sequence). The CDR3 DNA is TGTGCCAGCAGCTTGGGTAGCGGGAGGGGACGGGTACAAGAGACCCAGTACTTC. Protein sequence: CASSLGSGRGRVQETQYF.

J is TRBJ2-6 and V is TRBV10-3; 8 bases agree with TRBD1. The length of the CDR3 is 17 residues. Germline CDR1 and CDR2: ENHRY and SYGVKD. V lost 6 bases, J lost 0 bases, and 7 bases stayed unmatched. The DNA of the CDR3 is TGTGCCATCAGGGGACAGGTAGTACTCTCTGGGGCCAACGTCCTGACTTTC. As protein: CAIRGQVVLSGANVLTF.

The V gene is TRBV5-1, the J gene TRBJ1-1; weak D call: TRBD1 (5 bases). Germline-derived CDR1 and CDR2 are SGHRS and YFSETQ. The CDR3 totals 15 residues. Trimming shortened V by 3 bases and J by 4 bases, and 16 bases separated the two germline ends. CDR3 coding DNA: TGCGCCAGCAGCTGGGACGTCCTAAGGGCCACTGAAGCTTTCTTT. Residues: CASSWDVLRATEAFF.

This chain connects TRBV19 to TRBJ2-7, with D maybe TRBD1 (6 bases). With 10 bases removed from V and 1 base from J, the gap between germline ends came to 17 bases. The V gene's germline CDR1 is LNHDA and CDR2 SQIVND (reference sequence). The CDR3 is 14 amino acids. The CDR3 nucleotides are TGTGCCACCAGAGACCCGACAGGATCCTACGAGCAGTACTTC. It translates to CATRDPTGSYEQYF.

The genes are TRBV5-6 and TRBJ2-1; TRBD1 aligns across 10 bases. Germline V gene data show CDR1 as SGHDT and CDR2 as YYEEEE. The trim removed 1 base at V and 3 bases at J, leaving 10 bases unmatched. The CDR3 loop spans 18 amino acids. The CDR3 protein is CASSLRTGGKRDYNEQFF. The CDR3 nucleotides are TGTGCCAGCAGCTTGAGGACAGGGGGAAAGCGGGACTACAATGAGCAGTTCTTC.

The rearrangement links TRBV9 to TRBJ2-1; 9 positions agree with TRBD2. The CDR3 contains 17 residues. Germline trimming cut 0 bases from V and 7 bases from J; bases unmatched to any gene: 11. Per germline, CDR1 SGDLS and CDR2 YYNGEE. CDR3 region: CASSVDLAGYSRNEQFF. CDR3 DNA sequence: TGTGCCAGCAGCGTAGATCTAGCGGGATATAGTAGGAATGAGCAGTTCTTC.

CDR3 nucleotides: TGTGCCAGCAGCCGCCCGGGACAGGAGAGCTCTGGAAACACCATATATTTT. Amino acid sequence: CASSRPGQESSGNTIYF. The chain is built from TRBV4-2 and TRBJ1-3; 8 nucleotides line up with TRBD1. The germline gives CDR1 LGHNA, CDR2 YNFKEQ. With V trimmed by 4 bases and J by 0 bases, 8 bases remained unmatched. This CDR3 has 17 residues.

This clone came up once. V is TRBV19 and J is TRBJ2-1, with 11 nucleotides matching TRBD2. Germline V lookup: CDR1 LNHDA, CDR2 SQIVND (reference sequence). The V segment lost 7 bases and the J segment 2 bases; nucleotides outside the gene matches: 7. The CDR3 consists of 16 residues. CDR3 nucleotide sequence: TGTGCCAGTACCCGACTAGCGGGGCCTACCTACAATGAGCAGTTCTTC. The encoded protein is CASTRLAGPTYNEQFF.

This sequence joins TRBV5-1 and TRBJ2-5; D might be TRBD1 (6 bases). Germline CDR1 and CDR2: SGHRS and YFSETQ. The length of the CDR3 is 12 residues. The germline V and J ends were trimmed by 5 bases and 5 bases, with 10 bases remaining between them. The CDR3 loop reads CASRSGAETQYF. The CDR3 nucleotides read TGCGCCAGCAGATCAGGGGCCGAGACCCAGTACTTC.

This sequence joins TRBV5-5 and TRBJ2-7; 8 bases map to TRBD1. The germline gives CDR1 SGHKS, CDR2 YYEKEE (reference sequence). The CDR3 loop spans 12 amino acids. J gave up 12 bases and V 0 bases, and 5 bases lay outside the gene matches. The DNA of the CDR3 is TGTGCCAGCAGCTTGGAGGACAGGGTGGCGTACTTC. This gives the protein CASSLEDRVAYF.

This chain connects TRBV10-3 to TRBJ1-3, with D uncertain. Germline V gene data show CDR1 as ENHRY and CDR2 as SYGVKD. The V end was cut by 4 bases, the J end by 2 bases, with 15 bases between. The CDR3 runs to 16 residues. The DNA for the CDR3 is TGTGCCATCAGTGCAGATAGTGGACGGGCTGGAAACACCATATATTTT. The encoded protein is CAISADSGRAGNTIYF.

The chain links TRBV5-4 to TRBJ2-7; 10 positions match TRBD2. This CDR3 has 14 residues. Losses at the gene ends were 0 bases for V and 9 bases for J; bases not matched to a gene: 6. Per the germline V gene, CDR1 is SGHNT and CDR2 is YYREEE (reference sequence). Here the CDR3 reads CASSLALAGHGQYF. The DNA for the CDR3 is TGTGCCAGCAGCTTGGCACTAGCGGGACACGGGCAGTACTTC.

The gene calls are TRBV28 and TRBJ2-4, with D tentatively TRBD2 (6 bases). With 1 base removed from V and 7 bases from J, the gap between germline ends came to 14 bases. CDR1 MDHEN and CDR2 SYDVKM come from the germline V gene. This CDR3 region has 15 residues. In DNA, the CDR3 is TGTGCCAGCAGTTTATTTTCGGGAGAACGGAACATTCAGTACTTC. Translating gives CASSLFSGERNIQYF.

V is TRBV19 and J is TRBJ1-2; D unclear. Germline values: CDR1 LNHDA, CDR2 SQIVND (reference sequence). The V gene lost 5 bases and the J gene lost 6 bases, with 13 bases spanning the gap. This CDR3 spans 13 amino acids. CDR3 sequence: CASSPPDVDGYTF. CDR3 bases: TGTGCCAGTAGTCCGCCGGACGTCGATGGCTACACCTTC.

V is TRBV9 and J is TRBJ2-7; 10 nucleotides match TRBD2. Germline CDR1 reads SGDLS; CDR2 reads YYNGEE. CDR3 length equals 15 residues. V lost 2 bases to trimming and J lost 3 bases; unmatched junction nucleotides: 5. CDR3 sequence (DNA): TGTGCCAGCAGCGTTAGTACTAGCGGGATCTACGAGCAGTACTTC. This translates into CASSVSTSGIYEQYF.